This T cell receptor (beta chain) stems from a study of blood T cell repertoires in COVID-19. Turning to the study itself: T cells, B-cell-depleted T cells, or PBMCs provided the cDNA or gDNA that served as material.

Study members were between about 18 and 100 years old and lived in roughly 24 US regions. Each participant's cohort was designated according to participant-reported clinical history. As originally analysed: Counts of nucleated cells, estimated from reference gene primer amplification, were obtained. Only in-frame clones appear in the TCRdb table, and some are missing; sequencing was by immunoSEQ multiplex PCR. V and J calls plus clone size are reproduced from that table; the DNA served to infer D and trimming. This sample has approximately 210,000 clones, with 80% found just once. The CDR3 is 15 residues long. V was clipped by 1 base and J by 5 bases; unmatched bases: 5. Germline lookup yields CDR1 MNHEY and CDR2 SVGAGI.

The chain has TRBV6-5 and TRBJ2-5; TRBD1 matches at 9 bases. Sequences were obtained from PBMCs or T cells enriched from blood (not recorded which). This clonotype originated in a man aged 25 to 40 with acute COVID-19. The CDR3 is CASSYYRGLGETQYF. The CDR3 nucleotides are TGTGCCAGCAGTTACTACAGGGGGCTTGGTGAGACCCAGTACTTC.